This TCR beta chain was identified in a study of technical replicates of blood from a handful of donors. The assay was immunoSEQ multiplex PCR, and TCRdb's table has in-frame clones only and misses some. Of some 77,000 clones listed, 92% are singletons. Input material: T cells isolated from PBMCs. This sequence was found in a human donor in good health.

This CDR3 reads CASSEGLLADEQYF. CDR3 nucleotides: TGTGCCAGCAGTGAAGGACTCTTAGCGGACGAGCAGTACTTC. The chain links TRBV2 to TRBJ2-7, with D tentatively TRBD2 (6 bases). V was trimmed by 1 base and J by 5 bases, leaving 12 bases between them. Germline CDR1 reads SNHLY; CDR2 reads FYNNEI. This CDR3 spans 14 amino acids. Combining the CDR3 with reference TRBV2 and TRBJ2-7 gives the whole variable domain EPEVTQTPSHQVTQMGQEVILRCVPISNHLYFYWYRQILGQKVEFLVSFYNNEISEKSEIFDDQFSVERPDGSNFTLKIRSTKLEDSAMYFCASSEGLLADEQYFGPGTRLTVT.